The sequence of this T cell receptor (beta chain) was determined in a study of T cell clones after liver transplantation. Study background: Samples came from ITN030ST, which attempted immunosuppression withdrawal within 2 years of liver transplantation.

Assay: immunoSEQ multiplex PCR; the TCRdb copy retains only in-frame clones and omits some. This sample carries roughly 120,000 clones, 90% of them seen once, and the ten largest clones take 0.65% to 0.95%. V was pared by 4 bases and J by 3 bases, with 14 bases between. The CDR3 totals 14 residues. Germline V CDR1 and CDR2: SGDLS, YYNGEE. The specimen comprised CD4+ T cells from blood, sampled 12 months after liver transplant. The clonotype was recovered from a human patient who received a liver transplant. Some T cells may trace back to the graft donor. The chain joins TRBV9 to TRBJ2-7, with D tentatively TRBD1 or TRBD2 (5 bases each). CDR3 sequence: CASSTGPGRYEQYF. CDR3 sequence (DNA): TGTGCCAGCAGCACCGGACCGGGACGCTACGAGCAGTACTTC.